These 21 T cell receptor beta chains were all obtained from the same sample, sequenced in a study of blood T cells in healthy people across ages. Sample-barcoded 5' priming and a J-beta primer mix drove a second PCR of about 7 to 12 cycles. TCRdb reprocessed the 5' RACE reads via MiXCR and lists one record per CDR3 protein. Of around 1.5 million distinct CDR3 sequences listed, around two fifths are singletons. Sequenced material: blood. These receptors were collected from a woman in her late teens or twenties in good health.

Of note for this clonotype: A much larger clonotype is one base distant, so this may be a read error. The chain carries TRBV5-1 and TRBJ2-1; the match to TRBD2 covers 11 bases. Germline CDR1 reads SGHRS; CDR2 reads YFSETQ. CDR3 length equals 16 residues. The ends lost 0 bases at V and 10 bases at J; junction bases unmatched: 9. The CDR3 DNA sequence: TGCGCCAGCAGCTTGGCGACTAGCGGGGCATCCTACGAGCAGTTCTTC. It codes for CASSLATSGASYEQFF.

This clonotype was seen a handful of times. The chain recombines TRBV5-1 with TRBJ2-5, with 7 bases aligning to TRBD1. The CDR3 contains 14 residues. J gave up 3 bases and V 4 bases, and 6 bases lay outside the gene matches. Germline CDR1 and CDR2: SGHRS and YFSETQ. In nucleotides, the CDR3 is TGCGCCAGCAGCCCAGGACAGGTGGAAGAGACCCAGTACTTC. It codes for CASSPGQVEETQYF.

V gene TRBV5-1 combines with J gene TRBJ2-7; TRBD2 is a possible D gene (6 bases). The V end lost 3 bases, the J end lost 7 bases, and 20 bases lay between the germline ends. The CDR3 is 15 amino acids. Germline V lookup: CDR1 SGHRS, CDR2 YFSETQ. The CDR3 bases are TGCGCCAGCAGCTGGGCGGCTAGCGTAAACAATGAGCAGTACTTC. This sequence encodes CASSWAASVNNEQYF.

This clonotype was picked up a small number of times. The chain uses TRBV20-1 and TRBJ2-7; tentatively, D is TRBD1 or TRBD2 (6 bases each). Germline loops: CDR1 DFQATT, CDR2 SNEGSKA (reference sequence). The CDR3 is 15 residues long. The ends were cut back, 6 bases at V and 2 bases at J, with 20 bases in the middle. As DNA, the CDR3 is TGCAGTGCGATAGAGTTAGGGGGGAAACCCTACGAGCAGTACTTC. Amino acid sequence: CSAIELGGKPYEQYF.

This chain uses TRBV4-1 with TRBJ2-7; possibly TRBD2 for D (6 bases). Germline V gives CDR1 MGHRA, CDR2 YSYEKL. V was pared by 5 bases and J by 0 bases, with 14 bases between. The CDR3 length is 15 residues. CDR3 DNA: TGCGCCAGCAGCGTCCGACTAGGAGACTCCTACGAGCAGTACTTC. Translated, it gives CASSVRLGDSYEQYF.

This clonotype was recorded a few times. The rearrangement links TRBV25-1 to TRBJ2-4, with TRBD2 identical over 15 bases. Germline V lookup: CDR1 MGHDK, CDR2 SYGVNS. V shed 2 bases and J 7 bases; nucleotides not matched to a gene: 3. The CDR3 contains 16 residues. The CDR3: CASSEIGLAGGNIQYF. The CDR3 DNA reads as TGTGCCAGCAGTGAAATAGGACTAGCGGGAGGGAACATTCAGTACTTC.

The chain combines TRBV29-1 with TRBJ2-3, with TRBD2 matching 8 bases. This CDR3 spans 14 amino acids. V gave up 7 bases and J gave up 3 bases; unmatched junction bases: 9. Germline V lookup: CDR1 SQVTM, CDR2 ANQGSEA. CDR3 DNA sequence: TGCAGCGCTGGCTGGGCTAGCGGGACAGATACGCAGTATTTT. Encoded protein: CSAGWASGTDTQYF.

J is TRBJ1-4 and V is TRBV20-1; D unclear. V lost 5 bases, J lost 0 bases, and 13 bases lay in between. The CDR3 is made up of 15 amino acids. Germline V gene data show CDR1 as DFQATT and CDR2 as SNEGSKA (reference sequence). DNA for the CDR3: TGCAGTGCTCAGACTACAGTGTCAACTAATGAAAAACTGTTTTTT. It specifies CSAQTTVSTNEKLFF.

A few counts support this clonotype. The rearrangement joins TRBV4-2 to TRBJ2-4; D is uncertain. Judging by the DNA end, TRBJ2-7 fits better; the J call may be wrong. Germline CDR1 reads LGHNA; CDR2 reads YNFKEQ. The CDR3 length is 12 residues. The CDR3 loop reads CASSQTPHEQYF. The CDR3 coding sequence is TGTGCCAGCAGCCAAACGCCGCACGAGCAGTACTTC.

The table lists this clonotype with a count of one. This chain connects TRBV3-1 to TRBJ2-7; no firm D call. Germline V gene sequence: CDR1 LGHDT, CDR2 YNNKEL (reference sequence). V shed 2 bases and J shed 5 bases, with 10 bases lying between them. The CDR3 is 13 amino acids. For the CDR3, the DNA is TGTGCCAGCAGCCAATTAGATGGGAACGAGCAGTACTTC. Amino acid sequence: CASSQLDGNEQYF.

This clonotype was observed a few times. J is TRBJ2-4 and V is TRBV27; a weak D match, TRBD1 (6 bases). The DNA end is a closer match to TRBJ2-7, so the J assignment may be wrong. The CDR3 runs to 15 residues. Germline V gene sequence: CDR1 MNHEY, CDR2 SMNVEV (reference sequence). CDR3 nucleotides: TGTGCCAGCAGTTCCCAGTGGGGGCCAAGCTACGAGCAGTACTTC. Protein: CASSSQWGPSYEQYF.

This clonotype has more than one count but fewer than ten. The chain links TRBV20-1 to TRBJ2-3; D might be TRBD1 or TRBD2, each matching 5 bases. The CDR3 runs 15 residues. Trimming shortened V by 4 bases and J by 1 base, and 15 bases separated the two germline ends. Germline lookup yields CDR1 DFQATT and CDR2 SNEGSKA (reference sequence). Here the CDR3 reads CSAMSLGDGTDTQYF. The DNA of the CDR3 is TGCAGTGCTATGTCCTTGGGGGACGGCACAGATACGCAGTATTTT.

The gene calls are TRBV6-6 and TRBJ2-3; the D gene is possibly TRBD1 (5 bases). V lost 7 bases and J lost 6, with 20 bases in between. The germline V gene encodes CDR1 MNHNY and CDR2 SVGAGI (reference sequence). CDR3 length: 15 amino acids. CDR3 nucleotides: TGTGCCAGCACGGAAAGACAGTTCGGTGCCGATACGCAGTATTTT. This translates into CASTERQFGADTQYF.

This clonotype was detected only once. The rearrangement joins TRBV7-8 to TRBJ2-3, with D unclear. This CDR3 region has 12 residues. Germline V CDR1 and CDR2: SGHVS, FQNEAQ. V dropped 5 bases and J dropped 4 bases, with 7 bases sitting between them. In DNA, the CDR3 is TGTGCCAGCAGCATACCTCCAGATACGCAGTATTTT. Protein: CASSIPPDTQYF.

This sequence joins TRBV10-3 and TRBJ1-2; no clear D gene. V lost 7 bases, J lost 3 bases, and 12 bases lay in between. This CDR3 region has 13 residues. The germline CDR1 and CDR2 sequences are ENHRY and SYGVKD. The CDR3 DNA is TGTGCCATCACAGATAAGACCTACTATGGCTACACCTTC. Translating it yields CAITDKTYYGYTF.

The rearrangement joins TRBV9 to TRBJ2-2; D is perhaps TRBD2 (5 bases). This CDR3 is built from 15 residues. V shed 0 bases and J shed 7 bases, with 13 bases lying between them. Germline values: CDR1 SGDLS, CDR2 YYNGEE. The CDR3 protein is CASSVVSGYGGELFF. Here the CDR3 DNA reads TGTGCCAGCAGCGTAGTCAGCGGCTATGGCGGGGAGCTGTTTTTT. Together with reference TRBV9 and TRBJ2-2, the CDR3 gives the full variable domain: DSGVTQTPKHLITATGQRVTLRCSPRSGDLSVYWYQQSLDQGLQFLIQYYNGEERAKGNILERFSAQQFPDLHSELNLSSLELGDSALYFCASSVVSGYGGELFFGEGSRLTVL.

This clonotype was observed a single time. The gene calls are TRBV19 and TRBJ2-1, with TRBD2 matching 12 bases. Germline lookup yields CDR1 LNHDA and CDR2 SQIVND (reference sequence). The CDR3 totals 14 residues. V trimming: 5 bases; J trimming: 12 bases; junction bases outside the gene matches: 8. The CDR3 DNA follows: TGTGCCAGTAGTGGACTAGCGGGACTAGAGGGGCAGTTCTTC. Encoded protein: CASSGLAGLEGQFF.

A few counts support this clonotype. The gene calls are TRBV10-3 and TRBJ2-1, with 10 positions matching TRBD2. CDR1 is ENHRY and CDR2 is SYGVKD in the germline V gene. CDR3 size: 16 residues. After removal of 6 bases from V and 4 bases from J, the junction contained 9 bases not matched to a gene. CDR3 sequence (DNA): TGTGCCATCAGCGAAGGAGCGGGAGGGCCTTACAATGAGCAGTTCTTC. Protein product: CAISEGAGGPYNEQFF.

This clonotype was seen a handful of times. The chain recombines TRBV20-1 with TRBJ2-5; 7 positions agree with TRBD2. The CDR3 consists of 14 residues. After removal of 6 bases from V and 0 bases from J, the junction contained 7 bases not matched to a gene. In germline, CDR1 is DFQATT, CDR2 SNEGSKA (reference sequence). In DNA, the CDR3 is TGCAGTGCCTCAGAGCTAGCGGACCAAGAGACCCAGTACTTC. Residues: CSASELADQETQYF.

The V and J genes are TRBV7-8 and TRBJ1-5, with D maybe TRBD1 (5 bases). The CDR3 totals 16 residues. Trimming took off 5 bases at V and 0 bases at J, with 14 bases between the two ends. Germline V gene data show CDR1 as SGHVS and CDR2 as FQNEAQ. CDR3 sequence: CASSRRGGSSNQPQHF. CDR3 nucleotides: TGTGCCAGCAGCCGGAGGGGTGGCTCTAGCAATCAGCCCCAGCATTTT.

The chain combines TRBV18 with TRBJ2-7; TRBD2 aligns across 10 bases. CDR1 and CDR2 from the germline V gene are KGHSH and LQKENI. V shed 4 bases, J shed 7 bases, and the junction held 10 bases outside the gene matches. There are 15 residues in the CDR3. The CDR3 DNA is TGTGCCAGCTCACTCTCTAGCGGGAGTCTCAATGAGCAGTACTTC. Its protein is CASSLSSGSLNEQYF.